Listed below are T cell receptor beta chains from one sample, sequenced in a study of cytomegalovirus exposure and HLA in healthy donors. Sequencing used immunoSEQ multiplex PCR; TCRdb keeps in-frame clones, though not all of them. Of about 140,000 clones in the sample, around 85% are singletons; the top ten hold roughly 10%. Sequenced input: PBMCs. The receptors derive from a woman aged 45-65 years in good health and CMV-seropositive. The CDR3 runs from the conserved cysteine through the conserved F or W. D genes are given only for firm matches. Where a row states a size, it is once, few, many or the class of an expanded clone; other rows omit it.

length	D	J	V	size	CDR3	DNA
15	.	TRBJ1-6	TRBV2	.	CASTEFGQGSSPLHF	TGTGCCAGCACTGAGTTTGGGCAGGGGAGCTCACCCCTCCACTTT
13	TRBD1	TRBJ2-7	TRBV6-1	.	CASNRDRSYEQYF	TGTGCCAGCAACCGGGACAGGAGCTACGAGCAGTACTTC
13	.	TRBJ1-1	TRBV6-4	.	CASSLEGGTEAFF	TGTGCCAGCAGTTTGGAAGGGGGCACTGAAGCTTTCTTT
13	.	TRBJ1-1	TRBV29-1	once	CSAEGEMNTEAFF	TGCAGCGCAGAAGGGGAAATGAACACTGAAGCTTTCTTT
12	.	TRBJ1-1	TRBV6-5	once	CASSFVNTEAFF	TGTGCCAGCAGTTTCGTAAACACTGAAGCTTTCTTT
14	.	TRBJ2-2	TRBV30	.	CAWRSGGRDGELFF	TGTGCCTGGAGGTCCGGGGGGCGGGACGGGGAGCTGTTTTTT
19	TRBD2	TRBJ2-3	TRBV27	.	CASSLLDSDSGGAGDTQYF	TGTGCCAGCAGTTTATTGGACTCTGATAGCGGGGGGGCCGGGGATACGCAGTATTTT
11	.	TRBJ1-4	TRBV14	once	CASSLNEKLFF	TGTGCCAGCAGCCTAAATGAAAAACTGTTTTTT
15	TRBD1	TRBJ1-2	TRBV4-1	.	CASSRRTGGDYGYTF	TGCGCCAGCAGCCGAAGAACAGGGGGAGACTATGGCTACACCTTC
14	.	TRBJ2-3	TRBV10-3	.	CAISERGITDTQYF	TGTGCCATCAGTGAGCGTGGCATAACAGATACGCAGTATTTT
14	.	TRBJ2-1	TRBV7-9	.	CASSLDGRMHEQFF	TGTGCCAGCAGCTTAGACGGGAGAATGCATGAGCAGTTCTTC
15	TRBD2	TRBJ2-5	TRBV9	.	CASSTVGGLAETQYF	TGTGCCAGCAGCACGGTGGGGGGACTAGCAGAGACCCAGTACTTC
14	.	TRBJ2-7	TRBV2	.	CASSERGFSYEQYF	TGTGCCAGCAGTGAACGAGGATTTTCCTACGAGCAGTACTTC
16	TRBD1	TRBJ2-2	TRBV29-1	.	CSVEDTGGANTGELFF	TGCAGCGTTGAAGATACAGGGGGCGCGAACACCGGGGAGCTGTTTTTT
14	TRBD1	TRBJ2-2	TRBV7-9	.	CASSSGTGYGELFF	TGTGCCAGCAGCTCGGGGACAGGGTACGGGGAGCTGTTTTTT
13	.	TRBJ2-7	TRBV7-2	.	CASSPEARREQYF	TGTGCCAGCAGCCCTGAGGCACGTAGGGAGCAGTACTTC
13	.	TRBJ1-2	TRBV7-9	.	CASATLGAYGYTF	TGTGCCAGCGCCACCTTGGGGGCCTATGGCTACACCTTC
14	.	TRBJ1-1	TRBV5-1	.	CASSYGGMNTEAFF	TGCGCCAGCAGTTACGGGGGAATGAACACTGAAGCTTTCTTT
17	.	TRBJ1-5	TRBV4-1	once	CASSQDRAGYSNQPQHF	TGCGCCAGCAGCCAAGATCGCGCCGGTTATAGCAATCAGCCCCAGCATTTT
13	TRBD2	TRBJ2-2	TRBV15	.	CATRKGEGGELFF	TGTGCCACCAGGAAAGGGGAGGGCGGGGAGCTGTTTTTT
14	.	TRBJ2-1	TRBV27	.	CASSPTLGGLEQFF	TGTGCCAGCAGTCCAACCCTGGGAGGATTGGAGCAGTTCTTC
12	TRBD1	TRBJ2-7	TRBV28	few	CASNRGAYEQYF	TGTGCCAGCAACAGGGGGGCCTACGAGCAGTACTTC
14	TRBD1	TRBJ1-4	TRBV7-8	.	CASSFEQGQEKLFF	TGTGCCAGCAGCTTTGAACAGGGGCAGGAAAAACTGTTTTTT
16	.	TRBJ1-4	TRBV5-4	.	CASSLARSDHNEKLFF	TGTGCCAGCAGCTTGGCCAGGTCAGACCATAATGAAAAACTGTTTTTT
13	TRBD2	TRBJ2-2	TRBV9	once	CASSESGSGELFF	TGTGCCAGCAGCGAAAGCGGGAGCGGGGAGCTGTTTTTT
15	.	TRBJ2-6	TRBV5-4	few	CASSSPGVGANVLTF	TGTGCCAGCAGCTCCCCGGGGGTTGGGGCCAACGTCCTGACTTTC
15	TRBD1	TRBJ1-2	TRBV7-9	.	CASSPPGQGFNGYTF	TGTGCCAGCAGCCCCCCGGGACAGGGATTCAATGGCTACACCTTC
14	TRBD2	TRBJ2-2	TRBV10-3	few	CAISSSGATGELFF	TGTGCCATCAGCTCTAGCGGGGCCACCGGGGAGCTGTTTTTT
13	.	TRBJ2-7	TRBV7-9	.	CASSFRVTYEQYF	TGTGCCAGCAGCTTTCGGGTGACCTACGAGCAGTACTTC
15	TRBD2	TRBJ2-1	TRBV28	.	CASSLASGGYNEQFF	TGTGCCAGCAGTTTGGCTAGCGGGGGCTACAATGAGCAGTTCTTC
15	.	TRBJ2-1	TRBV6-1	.	CASSLDGVAYNEQFF	TGTGCCAGCAGTCTAGACGGGGTCGCCTACAATGAGCAGTTCTTC
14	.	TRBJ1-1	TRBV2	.	CASKWGRSNTEAFF	TGTGCCAGCAAGTGGGGGAGGTCTAACACTGAAGCTTTCTTT
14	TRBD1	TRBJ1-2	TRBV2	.	CASSGQGFNYGYTF	TGTGCCAGCAGTGGACAGGGGTTTAACTATGGCTACACCTTC
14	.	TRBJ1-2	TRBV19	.	CASSTPGEVFGYTF	TGTGCCAGTAGTACCCCCGGCGAGGTCTTTGGCTACACCTTC
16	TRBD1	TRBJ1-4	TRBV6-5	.	CASSYSTGAHDEKLFF	TGTGCCAGCAGTTACTCGACAGGGGCGCATGATGAAAAACTGTTTTTT
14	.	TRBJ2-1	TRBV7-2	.	CASSRGQRVNEQFF	TGTGCCAGCAGCCGCGGACAGAGGGTCAATGAGCAGTTCTTC
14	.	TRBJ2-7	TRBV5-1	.	CASGQGSEGDEQYF	TGCGCCAGCGGCCAGGGCTCAGAGGGGGACGAGCAGTACTTC
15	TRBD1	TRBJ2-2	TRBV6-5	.	CASSSGGWNTGELFF	TGTGCCAGCAGTTCAGGGGGATGGAACACCGGGGAGCTGTTTTTT
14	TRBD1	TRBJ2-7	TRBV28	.	CASSFGQGPNEQYF	TGTGCCAGCAGTTTCGGACAGGGCCCGAACGAGCAGTACTTC
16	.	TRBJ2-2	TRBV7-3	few	CASSLLAPPPTGELFF	TGTGCCAGCAGCTTATTGGCCCCTCCCCCAACCGGGGAGCTGTTTTTT
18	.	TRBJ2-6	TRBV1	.	CTSSQPGHSSSGANVLTF	TGCACCAGCAGCCAGCCGGGACACTCCTCCTCTGGGGCCAACGTCCTGACTTTC
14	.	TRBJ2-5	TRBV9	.	CASSRMTGQETQYF	TGTGCCAGCAGTCGGATGACAGGTCAAGAGACCCAGTACTTC
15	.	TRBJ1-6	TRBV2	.	CASSPDPEGNSPLHF	TGTGCCAGCAGCCCGGACCCGGAGGGGAATTCACCCCTCCACTTT
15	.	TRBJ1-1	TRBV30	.	CAWTGLGTVNTEAFF	TGTGCCTGGACGGGGTTGGGCACCGTGAACACTGAAGCTTTCTTT
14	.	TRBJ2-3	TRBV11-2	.	CASSREIITDTQYF	TGTGCCAGCAGCCGAGAGATAATCACAGATACGCAGTATTTT
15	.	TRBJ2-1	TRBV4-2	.	CASSQDLRRNTEQFF	TGTGCCAGCAGCCAAGATCTGAGGCGTAATACTGAGCAGTTCTTC
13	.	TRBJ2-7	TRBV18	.	CASSPPAVDEQYF	TGTGCCAGCTCACCTCCTGCGGTAGACGAGCAGTACTTC
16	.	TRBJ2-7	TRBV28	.	CASTVYGGTGVYEQYF	TGTGCCAGCACAGTTTATGGCGGGACGGGTGTCTACGAGCAGTACTTC
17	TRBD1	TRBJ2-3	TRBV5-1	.	CASSRFQTGANTDTQYF	TGCGCCAGCAGCAGATTCCAGACAGGGGCTAACACAGATACGCAGTATTTT
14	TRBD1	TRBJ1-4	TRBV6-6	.	CASSYLGTAEKLFF	TGTGCCAGCAGTTACTTGGGGACAGCAGAAAAACTGTTTTTT
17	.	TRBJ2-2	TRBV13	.	CASSRGALSSNTGELFF	TGTGCCAGCAGCCGGGGGGCCCTCTCCTCGAACACCGGGGAGCTGTTTTTT
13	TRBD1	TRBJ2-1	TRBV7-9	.	CASSAGQGGEQFF	TGTGCCAGCAGCGCCGGACAGGGCGGGGAGCAGTTCTTC
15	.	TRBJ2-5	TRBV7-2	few	CASSLGEGEQETQYF	TGTGCCAGCAGCTTAGGGGAGGGGGAGCAAGAGACCCAGTACTTC
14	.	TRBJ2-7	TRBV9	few	CASSVWGRSYEQYF	TGTGCCAGCAGCGTGTGGGGGCGGTCGTACGAGCAGTACTTC
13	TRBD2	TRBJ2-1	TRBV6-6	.	CASSGLAGAQQFF	TGTGCCAGCAGCGGACTAGCGGGGGCCCAGCAGTTCTTC